Each of the 29 T cell receptor beta chains below was sequenced from the same sample in a study of Graves' ophthalmopathy and Graves' hyperthyroidism. Amplification of the TCR beta CDR3 regions used RNA transcripts (as template). HTBI primers were used in a first-round RT-PCR, which preceded a second-round multiplex PCR. TCRdb independently ran MiXCR on the multiplex PCR reads; one entry per CDR3 protein. The sample gives 40,000 to 45,000 distinct CDR3 sequences, around 50% of which show up once; about 17% is in the top ten. Sequenced sample: peripheral blood. The receptors were sampled from an adult man with Graves' ophthalmopathy.

With regard to this clonotype: This CDR3 fails to terminate in the conserved phenylalanine or tryptophan, so it likely reflects a read error. The V call is TRBV5-5, the J call TRBJ1-5; no definite D call. This CDR3 spans 15 amino acids. Germline V gene lookup returns CDR1 SGHKS and CDR2 YYEKEE (reference sequence). CDR3 amino acids: CASSPGISSNQPQHY. CDR3 DNA sequence: TGTGCTAGCAGCCCCGGGATATCTAGCAATCAGCCCCAGCATTAT.

This chain joins TRBV28 and TRBJ1-4; no clear D gene. The germline gives CDR1 MDHEN, CDR2 SYDVKM. The CDR3 is made up of 14 amino acids. V lost 7 bases, J lost 4 bases, and 13 bases lay in between. The CDR3 region has the DNA TGTGCCAGCAACAGACATAGGAATAATGAAAAACTGTTTTTT. This translates into CASNRHRNNEKLFF. The full variable domain, completed using reference TRBV28 and TRBJ1-4, is DVKVTQSSRYLVKRTGEKVFLECVQDMDHENMFWYRQDPGLGLRLIYFSYDVKMKEKGDIPEGYSVSREKKERFSLILESASTNQTSMYLCASNRHRNNEKLFFGSGTQLSVL.

In this sample, this clonotype is medium-sized. The V gene is TRBV2, the J gene TRBJ1-5; D ambiguous. V lost 2 bases, J lost 11 bases, and 7 bases lay in between. Germline V gives CDR1 SNHLY, CDR2 FYNNEI. The CDR3 spans 11 residues. The CDR3 loop reads CASSENRAQHF. The CDR3 bases are TGTGCCAGCAGTGAAAATCGGGCCCAGCATTTT.

The chain combines TRBV7-2 with TRBJ2-5; 15 bases are a match to TRBD2. Germline V gives CDR1 SGHTA, CDR2 FQGNSA. This CDR3 has 18 residues. Trimming cost V 5 bases and J 5 bases; bases outside gene matches: 12. CDR3 region: CASSESGTSGGRGETQYF. The DNA for the CDR3 is TGTGCCAGCAGCGAAAGTGGGACTAGCGGGGGGAGAGGGGAGACCCAGTACTTC.

As for this clonotype: A junction boundary mismatches the germline segment, possibly from a read error. J is TRBJ2-3 and V is TRBV10-2; D unclear. The CDR3 covers 13 residues. CDR1 is WSHSY, CDR2 SAAADI, per germline. The CDR3 sequence: CAISESGLGTQYF. The CDR3 DNA is TGCGCCATCAGTGAGTCCGGGCTAGGTACGCAGTATTTT.

Comment on this clonotype: At one end the junction does not follow the germline gene, possibly because of a read error. This chain uses TRBV7-2 with TRBJ1-1, with D perhaps matching TRBD1 (5 bases). Germline CDR1 and CDR2: SGHTA and FQGNSA. The CDR3 runs 16 residues. The CDR3 DNA reads as TGCGCCAGCAGCCTAAGGCTAACAGGCGCGAACACTGAAGCTTTCTTT. Amino acids: CASSLRLTGANTEAFF. The full variable domain, rest sourced from reference TRBV7-2 and TRBJ1-1, is GAGVSQSPSNKVTEKGKDVELRCDPISGHTALYWYRQSLGQGLEFLIYFQGNSAPDKSGLPSDRFSAERTGGSVSTLTIQRTQQEDSAVYLCASSLRLTGANTEAFFGQGTRLTVV.

V is TRBV7-9 and J is TRBJ2-7; 11 bases align to TRBD1. Germline V gene data show CDR1 as SEHNR and CDR2 as FQNEAQ (reference sequence). This CDR3 is built from 16 residues. V lost 0 bases and J lost 2; bases outside the gene matches: 3. The DNA for the CDR3 is TGTGCCAGCAGCTTAGCTAGGGACAGGGGGACCTACGAGCAGTACTTC. It is translated as CASSLARDRGTYEQYF.

A note on this clonotype: Because the CDR3's place on the DNA is in doubt, the DNA is left out and the CDR3 is given as listed by TCRdb. The rearrangement links TRBV10-3 to TRBJ1-4; the table calls TRBD1, which could not be checked here. Germline V gives CDR1 ENHRY, CDR2 SYGVKD. The CDR3 spans 23 amino acids, including both terminal residues. This CDR3 is CAISASNRETEAFFGQINEKLFF.

The rearrangement joins TRBV10-3 to TRBJ1-5, with 12 bases that match TRBD1. Germline values: CDR1 ENHRY, CDR2 SYGVKD. V was clipped by 8 bases and J by 7 bases; unmatched bases: 6. The CDR3 length is 14 residues. CDR3 sequence: CAISGTGGGQPQHF. The CDR3 DNA reads TGTGCCATCTCCGGGACAGGGGGCGGCCAGCCCCAGCATTTT.

In its sample, this clonotype ranks as medium-sized (0.01 to 0.1%). The rearrangement uses TRBV14 and TRBJ2-5; D gene unclear. The germline V gene has CDR1 SGHDN and CDR2 FVKESK. This CDR3 is built from 15 residues. V lost 0 bases to trimming and J lost 5 bases, with 13 bases between them. CDR3 nucleotide sequence: TGTGCCAGCAGCCAAGATTCCGCAGTCAGGGAGACCCAGTACTTC. Encoded protein: CASSQDSAVRETQYF. Supplemented by reference TRBV14 and TRBJ2-5, the full variable domain reads EAGVTQFPSHSVIEKGQTVTLRCDPISGHDNLYWYRRVMGKEIKFLLHFVKESKQDESGMPNNRFLAERTGGTYSTLKVQPAELEDSGVYFCASSQDSAVRETQYFGPGTRLLVL.

This clonotype was detected many times. This chain joins TRBV4-3 and TRBJ1-1, with 8 positions matching TRBD1. This CDR3 spans 15 amino acids. The V segment lost 3 bases and the J segment 5 bases; nucleotides outside the gene matches: 8. The germline V gene encodes CDR1 LGHNA and CDR2 YSLEER. The DNA of the CDR3 is TGCGCCAGCAGCCAGGTTCCAGGGGGCCGGACTGAAGCTTTCTTT. It yields the protein CASSQVPGGRTEAFF.

The genes are TRBV7-8 and TRBJ1-1, with 8 bases identical to TRBD1. V gave up 1 base and J gave up 5 bases; unmatched junction bases: 3. Per germline, CDR1 SGHVS and CDR2 FQNEAQ. The CDR3 is 14 amino acids. The CDR3 reads CASSLGQGRTEAFF. In DNA form, the CDR3 reads TGTGCCAGCAGCTTAGGACAGGGGAGAACTGAAGCTTTCTTT.

Worth noting for this clonotype: Because it lacks the conserved phenylalanine or tryptophan at the end, this CDR3 is likely a read error. V is TRBV9 and J is TRBJ2-5; D is possibly TRBD1 or TRBD2 (5 bases each). There are 15 residues in the CDR3. V was shortened by 7 bases and J by 0 bases, with 16 bases between the two germline ends. CDR1 SGDLS and CDR2 YYNGEE come from the germline V gene. The CDR3 is CASSSGWGDQETQYL. In DNA form, the CDR3 reads TGTGCCAGCTCCTCAGGGTGGGGAGACCAAGAGACCCAGTACCTC.

The gene calls are TRBV7-9 and TRBJ2-3; 13 bases are a match to TRBD2. With V trimmed by 11 bases and J by 1 base, 3 bases remained unmatched. The CDR3 extends over 14 amino acids. Germline CDR1 is SEHNR and CDR2 is FQNEAQ (reference sequence). CDR3 in DNA: TGTGCCGGGGGGACTAGCGGGGGCACAGATACGCAGTATTTT. Translating gives CAGGTSGGTDTQYF.

The chain links TRBV7-3 to TRBJ2-3; 7 bases match TRBD1. The germline CDR1 and CDR2 sequences are SGHTA and FQGTGA. The CDR3 is 15 residues long. With 5 bases clipped from V and 2 bases from J, the junction kept 7 bases outside the gene matches. For the CDR3, the DNA is TGTGCCAGCAGCCTGGACAGGATAGACACAGATACGCAGTATTTT. This sequence encodes CASSLDRIDTDTQYF.

The V and J genes are TRBV19 and TRBJ1-5; D gene unclear. V dropped 5 bases and J dropped 5 bases, with 10 bases sitting between them. CDR1 is LNHDA and CDR2 is SQIVND in the germline V gene (reference sequence). CDR3 length: 13 residues. The CDR3 spells CASSFLYDQPQHF. The CDR3 DNA reads as TGTGCCAGTAGTTTCCTTTATGATCAGCCCCAGCATTTT.

In its sample, this clonotype was seen once. An end of the junction does not agree with germline; a read error may underlie this. This chain connects TRBV7-9 to TRBJ2-3, with 8 bases fitting TRBD1. In germline, CDR1 is SEHNR, CDR2 FQNEAQ (reference sequence). The CDR3 consists of 16 residues. CDR3 DNA: TGTGCCAGCAGCCTTATTATGGACAGGGCCGCAGATACGCAATATTTT. Amino acid sequence: CASSLIMDRAADTQYF. Together with reference TRBV7-9 and TRBJ2-3, the CDR3 gives the full variable domain: DTGVSQNPRHKITKRGQNVTFRCDPISEHNRLYWYRQTLGQGPEFLTYFQNEAQLEKSRLLSDRFSAERPKGSFSTLEIQRTEQGDSAMYLCASSLIMDRAADTQYFGPGTRLTVL.

With regard to this clonotype: The junction departs from germline at one end; a sequencing error may be responsible. The rearrangement joins TRBV7-7 to TRBJ1-6; 11 bases match TRBD1. The CDR3 contains 17 residues. Germline assignment: CDR1 SSHAT and CDR2 FNYEAQ (reference sequence). The CDR3 loop is CASSTGQGASYNSPLHF. The CDR3 DNA reads as TGTGCTAGCAGCACCGGACAGGGGGCATCCTATAATTCACCCCTCCACTTT.

J is TRBJ2-3 and V is TRBV20-1, with D perhaps matching TRBD1 or TRBD2 (5 bases each). Trimming shortened V by 3 bases and J by 7 bases, and 17 bases separated the two germline ends. The CDR3 contains 14 residues. Per germline, CDR1 DFQATT and CDR2 SNEGSKA (reference sequence). The CDR3, as DNA: TGCAGTGCTAGGGGCCCGGGACGTTCAAATACGCAGTATTTT. This codes for CSARGPGRSNTQYF.

The V call is TRBV29-1, the J call TRBJ2-1, with 9 bases matching TRBD2. The CDR3 has 15 residues. V shed 4 bases and J 8 bases; nucleotides not matched to a gene: 12. Germline CDR1 is SQVTM and CDR2 is ANQGSEA. In nucleotides, the CDR3 is TGCAGCGTTGTGGGCGGGAGGGCCGGCTGGCATGAGCAGTTCTTC. Translation: CSVVGGRAGWHEQFF.

The chain carries TRBV29-1 and TRBJ1-3; 8 bases match TRBD1. This CDR3 has 15 residues. V lost 0 bases and J lost 4; bases outside the gene matches: 5. In germline, CDR1 is SQVTM, CDR2 ANQGSEA. The chain's CDR3 is CSVEDQGARGNTIYF. CDR3 DNA: TGCAGCGTTGAAGATCAGGGGGCTAGGGGAAACACCATATATTTT. Full variable domain (remainder filled in from reference TRBV29-1 and TRBJ1-3): SAVISQKPSRDICQRGTSLTIQCQVDSQVTMMFWYRQQPGQSLTLIATANQGSEATYESGFVIDKFPISRPNLTFSTLTVSNMSPEDSSIYLCSVEDQGARGNTIYFGEGSWLTVV.

This clonotype was picked up many times. Germline and junction disagree at one end, which may indicate a read error. This chain uses TRBV3-1 with TRBJ2-7; a weak D match, TRBD2 (6 bases). This CDR3 has 14 amino acids. Germline CDR1 LGHDT, CDR2 YNNKEL (reference sequence). CDR3 in amino acids: CASSQVGGSSEQYF. The CDR3 nucleotides read TGTGCCAGCAGCCAAGTTGGGGGGTCCTCCGAGCAGTACTTC.

This clonotype was observed at least ten times. The J gene is TRBJ2-3, the V gene TRBV7-3, with 12 bases that match TRBD2. The CDR3 has 13 residues. Germline V lookup: CDR1 SGHTA, CDR2 FQGTGA. Trimming cost V 6 bases and J 6 bases; bases outside gene matches: 1. In DNA, the CDR3 is TGTGCCAGCAGTGGACTAGCGGGGGATACGCAGTATTTT. Its translation: CASSGLAGDTQYF.

The rearrangement joins TRBV24-1 to TRBJ2-7; unclear D gene. V was pared by 3 bases and J by 4 bases, with 3 bases between. CDR1 and CDR2 (germline): KGHDR, SFDVKD. CDR3 length equals 11 residues. CDR3 in amino acids: CATSDAYEQYF. The CDR3 DNA is TGTGCCACCAGTGATGCATACGAGCAGTACTTC.

A remark on this clonotype: A much more abundant neighbour one base away suggests this may be a read error. V usage is TRBV7-9 and J usage is TRBJ1-2, with TRBD1 matching over 8 bases. CDR1 and CDR2 from the germline V gene are SEHNR and FQNEAQ (reference sequence). V lost 8 bases, J lost 7 bases, and 12 bases stayed unmatched. The length of the CDR3 is 14 residues. The chain's CDR3 is CASRILRGPPGYTF. The CDR3 nucleotides are TGTGCCAGCCGGATCCTCAGGGGGCCCCCTGGCTACACCTTC.

This clonotype was detected many times. V is TRBV19 and J is TRBJ1-4; D remains unclear. The CDR3 covers 12 residues. Germline CDR1 and CDR2: LNHDA and SQIVND (reference sequence). Trimming took 3 bases from V and 7 from J, leaving 6 bases between them. The CDR3 nucleotides are TGTGCCAGTAGTATTCGGGGTGAAAAACTGTTTTTT. Its translation: CASSIRGEKLFF.

This clonotype is categorized as medium-sized. The V gene is TRBV24-1, the J gene TRBJ2-5, with D perhaps TRBD2 (6 bases). V was clipped by 4 bases and J by 2 bases, with 10 bases between them. This CDR3 is built from 14 residues. The germline CDR1 and CDR2 sequences are KGHDR and SFDVKD. CDR3 loop: CATSDSGTQETQYF. DNA of the CDR3: TGTGCCACCAGTGACTCAGGGACTCAAGAGACCCAGTACTTC.

The rearrangement joins TRBV9 to TRBJ2-1, with TRBD2 matching 8 bases. V lost 4 bases to trimming and J lost 0 bases; unmatched junction nucleotides: 9. Germline CDR1 is SGDLS and CDR2 is YYNGEE. The CDR3 covers 17 residues. The DNA for the CDR3 is TGTGCCAGCAGCACCAGGGGACTAGATAGCTCCTACAATGAGCAGTTCTTC. Residues: CASSTRGLDSSYNEQFF.

The chain uses TRBV12-3 or TRBV12-4 and TRBJ1-6; 8 bases are shared with TRBD1. The J segment lost 16 bases and the V segment lost 6 bases, leaving 8 bases of the junction unmatched. The CDR3 runs 12 residues. The CDR3 DNA is TGTGCCAGCAGCCAAAACAGGGGGTTGCTCCACTTT. Encoded protein: CASSQNRGLLHF.